This TCR beta chain was obtained from a study of cytomegalovirus exposure and HLA in healthy donors. PCR employed 60 Vbeta and 13 Jbeta primers. Sequenced by immunoSEQ multiplex PCR; TCRdb stores in-frame clones only, minus some. Here the sample spans about 78,000 clones, 80% being singletons. Study-level findings and limits: The authors enumerated under 200 TCR beta chains as linked to cytomegalovirus. A reported reduction in N-insertions relative to the roughly 710-donor mean was seen in an Asian-associated ancestry cluster in a later analysis.

Comment on this clone: Its antigen is still unknown.

The V and J ends lost 0 bases and 12 bases respectively, with 12 bases between them. The germline V gene encodes CDR1 SGHNT and CDR2 YYREEE (reference sequence). This CDR3 has 12 amino acids. The receptor's source is a woman aged 45 to 65 in good health and CMV-seropositive. Sample: PBMCs. The rearrangement uses TRBV5-4 and TRBJ1-1, with TRBD1 as a possible D gene (6 bases). The CDR3 reads CASSLVDSGPFF. The CDR3 DNA is TGTGCCAGCAGCTTGGTGGACAGTGGGCCTTTCTTT.